This T cell receptor beta chain originates from a study of identical twins. Study-level results: Among monozygotic twins, out-of-frame TCR alpha sharing exceeded what models predicted. Conclusions leaned on cross-sectional statistical analysis and did not track the same donors over time.

TCRdb processed the 5' RACE reads anew with MiXCR; each CDR3 protein has one entry. The sample has 400,000 to 550,000 distinct CDR3 sequences, 14% seen once. This clonotype has ten or more counts. Antigen: not known. The CDR3 length is 15 residues. CDR1 and CDR2 (germline): LGHNT, FRNRAP. V trimming: 1 base; J trimming: 2 bases; junction bases outside the gene matches: 2. In addition, the sample was reused for a study of yellow fever vaccine responses in identical twins.

This TCR was recovered from a woman aged 18-29 years in good health. Sequenced input: CD4+ T cells sorted from blood. The V gene is TRBV12-5, the J gene TRBJ2-3; 8 bases map to TRBD1. In nucleotides, the CDR3 is TGTGCTAGTGGTTTGGGGACAGGGCACACAGATACGCAGTATTTT. It yields the protein CASGLGTGHTDTQYF.